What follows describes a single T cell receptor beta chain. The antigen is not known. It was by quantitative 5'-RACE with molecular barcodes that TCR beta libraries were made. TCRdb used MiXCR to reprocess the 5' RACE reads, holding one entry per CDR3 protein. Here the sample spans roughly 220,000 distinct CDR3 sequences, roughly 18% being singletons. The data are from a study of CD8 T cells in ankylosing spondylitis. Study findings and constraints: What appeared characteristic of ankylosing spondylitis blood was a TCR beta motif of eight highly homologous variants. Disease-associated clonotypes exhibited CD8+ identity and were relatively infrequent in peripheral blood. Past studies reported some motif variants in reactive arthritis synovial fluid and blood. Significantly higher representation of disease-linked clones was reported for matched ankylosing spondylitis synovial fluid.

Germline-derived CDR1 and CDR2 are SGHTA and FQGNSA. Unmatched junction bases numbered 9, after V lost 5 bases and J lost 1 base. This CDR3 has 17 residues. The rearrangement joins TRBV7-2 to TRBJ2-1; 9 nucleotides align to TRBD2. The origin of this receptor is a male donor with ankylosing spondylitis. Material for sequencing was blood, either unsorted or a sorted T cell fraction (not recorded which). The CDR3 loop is CASSPEERGVSYNEQFF. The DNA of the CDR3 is TGTGCCAGCAGCCCAGAGGAGCGGGGGGTTTCCTACAATGAGCAGTTCTTC.